This TCR beta chain derives from a study of T cells in Graves' hyperthyroidism and ophthalmopathy. It was RNA transcripts that yielded the amplified TCR beta CDR3 regions. Carried out on the TCR CDR3, a first-round RT-PCR used the HTBI primer set. TCRdb passed the multiplex PCR reads through MiXCR, listing each CDR3 protein once. The table lists some 440,000 distinct CDR3 sequences, 15% to 19% of them singletons. The CDR3 is 11 amino acids. Per germline, CDR1 LGHDT and CDR2 YNNKEL (reference sequence). With 6 bases clipped from V and 5 bases from J, the junction kept 1 base outside the gene matches. In its sample, this clonotype was seen many times.

The receptor's source is a woman younger than 35 with Graves' hyperthyroidism. This chain links TRBV3-1 with TRBJ2-7, with 7 bases matching TRBD1. Sequences were obtained from blood. DNA for the CDR3: TGTGCCAGCAGTGACAGGGACGAGCAGTACTTC. Encoded protein: CASSDRDEQYF.